Described below is a single TCR beta chain sequence and its context. Its antigen is unknown. Qualities for individual bases were not recorded, and no much larger clone is one base off. The CDR3 has 16 amino acids, counting the end cysteine and phenylalanine. Of all the DNA, just the CDR3 is kept, 48 bases in frame from base 1. Trimming at the junction amounts to 5 bases on V and 3 bases on J, and the germline ends lie 17 bases apart. The germline V gene sets CDR1 to SGHAT and CDR2 to FQNNGV. The CDR3 regions of human TCRbeta chains were analyzed by immunosequencing. As for the authors' bioinformatics: Repertoire TCRs were checked for matches against a reference library of SARS-CoV-2-specific TCRs that had been generated using the MIRA antigen-specificity platform. Breadth meant the fraction of unique TCRs that were SARS-CoV-2-associated, whereas depth meant the fraction of total T cells that were SARS-CoV-2-associated. Using the MIRA data, each spike-specific TCR was assigned both to the spike region to which the TCR was reactive and to a CD4 or CD8 class. Log10-transformed breadth and depth values were compared by one-way ANOVA with Sidak's multiple comparisons tests. Imported from immuneACCESS, the table was reduced by TCRdb to in-frame sequences with V and J called. These copies leave out some clones; in studies compared against another copy, an unresolved V gene accounts for under half, and the cause of the remainder is not known. That table furnishes V, J and clone size, whereas the DNA furnished D and trimming. For this sample there are roughly 120,000 clones; about 85% appear just once. The ten largest make up approximately 4% of the sample.

The time point label on this specimen signifies: baseline before first vaccination. Samples from vaccinated people were obtained from the UK trials COV001 and COV002, which included a single-blind randomized controlled phase 2/3 trial of AZD1222 (ChAdOx1 nCoV-19) in healthy adults. Trial participant PBMC samples were collected at day 0 and day 28 after the second dose for TCRbeta chain sequencing. These data originate in a study of T cell responses to AZD1222 COVID-19 vaccine (dated by TCRdb to the early 2020s). A note on the overall study: Because spike-specific TCR depth and breadth did not differ between the two schedules, AZD1222 recipients who got a second dose at roughly 4 weeks were pooled with those who got a second dose at roughly 12 weeks. TCR sequencing was performed for about 250 trial participants, of whom 200 to 220 were given two doses of AZD1222 and approximately 25 were given two doses of MenACWY control vaccine. Trial participants were enrolled into age subgroups of 18-55, 56-69 and 70-plus years, which contained about 150, 27 and 61 TCR-sequenced participants, respectively.

Overall study results and their limits: Participants were mostly white British, with more females than males. The authors suggested clonal diversity may have been underestimated. Because no day 14 peak-response samples were available, repertoires were characterized only after the peak T cell response. Epitopes outside the regions mutated in the B.1.351 and B.1.1.7 variants were reportedly recognized by nearly half of the unique spike-specific TCRs. Only six AZD1222 recipients were SARS-CoV-2 seropositive at baseline, limiting conclusions about previously exposed vaccinees. The 56-69-year group was small, and its depth increase did not reach significance, likely because of low power. Vaccine-associated CD4 TCRs spanned the whole spike protein, with dominant responses in regions 160-218 and 743-854. After two AZD1222 doses, both the breadth and the depth of spike-specific TCRs were significantly higher than at day 0 and than in MenACWY recipients.

The sample consisted of peripheral blood, taken on day 0 of AZD1222 vaccination. The TCR comes from an adult in good health. The chain is made from TRBV11-2 and TRBJ2-1; too little of a D gene remains to name it. At the DNA level, the sequence is TGTGCCAGCAGCACCGAACGCGGATATAGCTACAATGAGCAGTTCTTC. It codes for CASSTERGYSYNEQFF.